This record concerns one T cell receptor beta chain sequence. Its antigen is as yet unknown. The data are from a study of PD-1 blockade in classical Hodgkin lymphoma. Study-wide points: While CD8+ TCR diversity did not rise significantly by C4D1, CD4+ TCR diversity did.

Patients all relapsed after autologous stem cell transplantation, and there was variation in brentuximab vedotin exposure. The data were produced by immunoSEQ multiplex PCR, yet TCRdb's version contains in-frame clones alone and is incomplete. The data contain around 66,000 clones, about two thirds of them seen just once; the ten biggest clones take up 7% to 10%. CDR1 and CDR2 (germline): SGHVS, FQNEAQ. Trimming removed 3 bases from V and 7 bases from J; junction bases left unmatched: 15. CDR3 length: 16 residues. The TCR originated in a human donor with classical Hodgkin lymphoma. The source was peripheral blood mononuclear cells (PBMCs), collected before the second cycle of nivolumab. The V call is TRBV7-8, the J call TRBJ2-7; 7 bases fit TRBD1. This CDR3 reads CASSFLQITGAGEQYF. The CDR3 DNA sequence: TGTGCCAGCAGCTTCCTACAGATAACAGGGGCCGGGGAGCAGTACTTC.